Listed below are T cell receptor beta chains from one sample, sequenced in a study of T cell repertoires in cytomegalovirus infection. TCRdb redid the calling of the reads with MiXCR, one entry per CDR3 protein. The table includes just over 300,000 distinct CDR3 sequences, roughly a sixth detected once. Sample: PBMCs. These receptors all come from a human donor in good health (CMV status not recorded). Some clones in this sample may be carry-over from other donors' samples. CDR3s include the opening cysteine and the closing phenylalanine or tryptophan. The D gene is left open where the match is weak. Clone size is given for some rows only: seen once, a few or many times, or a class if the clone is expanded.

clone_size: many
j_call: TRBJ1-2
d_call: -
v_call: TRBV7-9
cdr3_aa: CASSLESGFGYTF
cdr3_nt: TGTGCCAGCAGCTTAGAAAGTGGCTTTGGCTACACCTTC

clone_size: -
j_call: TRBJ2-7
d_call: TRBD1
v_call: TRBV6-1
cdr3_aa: CASSRPDRGSEQYF
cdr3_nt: TGTGCCAGCAGTCGGCCTGACAGGGGTAGTGAGCAGTACTTC

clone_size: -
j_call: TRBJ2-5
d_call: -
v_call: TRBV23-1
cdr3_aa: CASSQSPGRRPQETQYF
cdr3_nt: TGCGCCAGCAGTCAGTCACCCGGGCGTAGGCCCCAAGAGACCCAGTACTTC

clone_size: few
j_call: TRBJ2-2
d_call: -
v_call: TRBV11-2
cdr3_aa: CASRSSRGTLITGELFF
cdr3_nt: TGTGCCAGCAGATCTTCGAGGGGTACCCTAATCACCGGGGAGCTGTTTTTT

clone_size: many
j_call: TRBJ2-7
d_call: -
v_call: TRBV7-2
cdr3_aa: CASSLAGGYLKSF
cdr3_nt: TGTGCCAGCAGCTTAGCGGGTGGCTACCTGAAGAGCTTC

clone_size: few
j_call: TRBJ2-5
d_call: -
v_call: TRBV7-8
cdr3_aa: CASSLRRVETQYF
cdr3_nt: TGTGCCAGCAGCTTAAGGAGGGTGGAGACCCAGTACTTC

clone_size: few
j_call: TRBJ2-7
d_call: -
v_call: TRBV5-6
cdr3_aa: CASSFFLLSGYEQYF
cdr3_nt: TGTGCCAGCAGCTTCTTCCTTCTATCAGGGTACGAGCAGTACTTC

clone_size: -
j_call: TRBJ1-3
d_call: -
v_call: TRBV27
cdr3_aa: CASSLSGRGNTIYF
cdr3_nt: TGTGCCAGCAGTTTATCTGGACGGGGAAACACCATATATTTT

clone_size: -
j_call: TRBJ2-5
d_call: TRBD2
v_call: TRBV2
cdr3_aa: CASRARTSGDQETQYF
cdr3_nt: TGTGCCAGCAGGGCAAGGACTAGCGGGGACCAAGAGACCCAGTACTTC

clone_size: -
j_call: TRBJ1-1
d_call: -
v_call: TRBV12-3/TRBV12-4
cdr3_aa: CASSFDDAEAFF
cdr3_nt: TGTGCCAGCAGTTTTGACGACGCTGAAGCTTTCTTT

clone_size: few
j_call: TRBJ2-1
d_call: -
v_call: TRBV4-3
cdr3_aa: CASSQSFGRNEQFF
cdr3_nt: TGCGCCAGCAGCCAAAGCTTCGGGCGGAATGAGCAGTTCTTC

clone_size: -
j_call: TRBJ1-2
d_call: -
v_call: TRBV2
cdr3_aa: CASSSELQGASGYTF
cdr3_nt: TGTGCCAGCAGCTCCGAATTACAGGGTGCGTCTGGCTACACCTTC

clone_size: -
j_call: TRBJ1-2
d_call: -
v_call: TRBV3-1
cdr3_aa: CASSQDRSRAGGYTF
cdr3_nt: TGTGCCAGCAGCCAAGACCGGAGCCGTGCGGGTGGCTACACCTTC

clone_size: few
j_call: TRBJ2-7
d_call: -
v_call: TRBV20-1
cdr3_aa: CSARDLSPPYEQYF
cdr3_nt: TGCAGTGCTAGAGATCTTTCACCCCCATACGAGCAGTACTTC

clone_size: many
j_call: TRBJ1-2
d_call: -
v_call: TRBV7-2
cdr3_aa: CASSFDDTTGYYGYTF
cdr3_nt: TGTGCCAGCAGCTTCGACGACACAACAGGGTACTATGGCTACACCTTC

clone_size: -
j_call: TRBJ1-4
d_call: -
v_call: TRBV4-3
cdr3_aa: CASSQFRTTNEKLFF
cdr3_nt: TGCGCCAGCAGCCAGTTCAGAACAACTAATGAAAAACTGTTTTTT

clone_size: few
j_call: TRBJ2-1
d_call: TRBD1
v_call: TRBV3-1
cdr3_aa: CASSQGPGQGAYEQFF
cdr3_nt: TGTGCCAGCAGCCAAGGGCCGGGACAGGGGGCGTATGAGCAGTTCTTC

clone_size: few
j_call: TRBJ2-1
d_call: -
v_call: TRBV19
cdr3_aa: CASSIQASSYNEQFF
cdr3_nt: TGTGCCAGTAGTATTCAGGCAAGCTCCTACAATGAGCAGTTCTTC

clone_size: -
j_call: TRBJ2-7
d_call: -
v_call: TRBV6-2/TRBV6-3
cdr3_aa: CASSYSGTVIKEYF
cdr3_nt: TGTGCCAGCAGTTACTCGGGGACCGTTATTAAGGAGTACTTC

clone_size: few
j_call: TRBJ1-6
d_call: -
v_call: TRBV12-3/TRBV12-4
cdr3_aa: CASSTGVDDSPLHF
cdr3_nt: TGTGCCAGCAGTACAGGCGTAGACGATTCACCCCTCCACTTT

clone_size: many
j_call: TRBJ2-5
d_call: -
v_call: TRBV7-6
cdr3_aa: CASSLEGSLFQETQYF
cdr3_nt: TGTGCCAGCAGCTTAGAGGGCAGTTTATTCCAAGAGACCCAGTACTTC

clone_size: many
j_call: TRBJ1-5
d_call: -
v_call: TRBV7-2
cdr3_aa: CASSFGFEQPQHF
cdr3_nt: TGTGCCAGCAGCTTTGGCTTCGAGCAGCCCCAGCATTTT

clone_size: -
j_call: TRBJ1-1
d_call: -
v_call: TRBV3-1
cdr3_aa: CASSPTAQQGEAFF
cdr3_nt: TGTGCCAGCAGCCCCACCGCGCAACAGGGTGAAGCTTTCTTT

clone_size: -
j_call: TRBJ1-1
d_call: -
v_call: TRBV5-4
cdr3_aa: CASSLEGVTFF
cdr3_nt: TGTGCCAGCAGCTTGGAAGGGGTAACTTTCTTT

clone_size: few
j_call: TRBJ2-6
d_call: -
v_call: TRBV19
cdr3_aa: CASSPRVPGANVLTF
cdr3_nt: TGTGCCAGTAGTCCACGGGTACCGGGGGCCAACGTCCTGACTTTC

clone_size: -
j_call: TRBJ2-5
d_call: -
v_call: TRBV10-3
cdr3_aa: CAISEQGKETQYF
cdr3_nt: TGTGCCATCAGTGAGCAGGGGAAGGAGACCCAGTACTTC

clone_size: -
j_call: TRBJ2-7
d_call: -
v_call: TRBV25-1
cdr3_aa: CASSAPGIASYEQYF
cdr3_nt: TGTGCCAGCAGTGCCCCAGGGATCGCGTCCTACGAGCAGTACTTC

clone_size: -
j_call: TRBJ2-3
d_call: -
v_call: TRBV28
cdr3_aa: CASSLLSESTDTQYF
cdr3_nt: TGTGCCAGCAGTTTATTGTCTGAAAGCACAGATACGCAGTATTTT

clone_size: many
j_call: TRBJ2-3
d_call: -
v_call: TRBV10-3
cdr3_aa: CASTLGGPTDTQYF
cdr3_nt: TGTGCCTCGACGCTTGGGGGGCCCACAGATACGCAGTATTTT

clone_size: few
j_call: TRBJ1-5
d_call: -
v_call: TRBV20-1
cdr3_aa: CSAQVPGPRNQPQHF
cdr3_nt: TGCAGTGCTCAAGTCCCGGGACCTCGCAATCAGCCCCAGCATTTT

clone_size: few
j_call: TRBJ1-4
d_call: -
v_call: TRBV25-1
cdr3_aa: CASRNDIDEKLFF
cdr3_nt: TGTGCCAGCAGGAACGATATTGATGAAAAACTGTTTTTT

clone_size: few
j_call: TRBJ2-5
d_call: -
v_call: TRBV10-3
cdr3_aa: CAISEPSLGVETQYF
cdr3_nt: TGTGCCATCAGTGAGCCGTCTCTGGGGGTGGAGACCCAGTACTTC

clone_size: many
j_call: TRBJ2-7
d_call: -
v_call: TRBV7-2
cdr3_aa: CASSFVPFGGLPYEQYF
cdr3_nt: TGTGCCAGCAGCTTTGTGCCTTTTGGGGGGCTGCCCTACGAGCAGTACTTC

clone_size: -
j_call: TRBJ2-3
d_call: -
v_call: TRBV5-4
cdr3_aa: CASTRTSSTDTQYF
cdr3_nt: TGTGCCAGCACCCGGACTTCTAGCACAGATACGCAGTATTTT

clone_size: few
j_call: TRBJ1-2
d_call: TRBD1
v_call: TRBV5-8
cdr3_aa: CASTWGQGRGGYTF
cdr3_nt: TGTGCCAGCACCTGGGGACAGGGGCGAGGTGGCTACACCTTC

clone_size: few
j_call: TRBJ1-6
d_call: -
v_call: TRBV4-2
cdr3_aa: CASSQEPLSPLHF
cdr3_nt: TGTGCCAGCAGCCAAGAGCCCTTATCGCCCCTCCACTTT

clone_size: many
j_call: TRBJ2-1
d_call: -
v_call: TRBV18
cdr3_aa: CASSPPQGNEQFF
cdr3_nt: TGTGCCAGCTCACCACCGCAGGGGAATGAGCAGTTCTTC

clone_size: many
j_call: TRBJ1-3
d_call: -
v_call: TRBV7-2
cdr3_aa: CASSYGQTVLGNTIYF
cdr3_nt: TGTGCCAGCAGCTATGGACAGACTGTGTTGGGAAACACCATATATTTT

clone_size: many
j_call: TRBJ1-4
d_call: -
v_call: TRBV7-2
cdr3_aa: CASSYQRGRGEKLFF
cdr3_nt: TGTGCCAGCAGCTACCAACGGGGGCGGGGTGAAAAACTGTTTTTT

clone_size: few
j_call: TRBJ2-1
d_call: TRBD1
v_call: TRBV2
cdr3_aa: CASSRLQGATYNEQFF
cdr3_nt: TGTGCCAGCAGCAGACTACAGGGGGCAACCTACAATGAGCAGTTCTTC

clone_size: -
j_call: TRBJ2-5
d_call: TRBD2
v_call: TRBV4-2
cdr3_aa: CASSQDHPAGGLQETQYF
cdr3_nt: TGTGCCAGCAGCCAAGATCATCCAGCGGGGGGACTCCAAGAGACCCAGTACTTC

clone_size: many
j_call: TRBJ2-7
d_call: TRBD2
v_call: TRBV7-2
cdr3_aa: CASREEAGGLSSEQYF
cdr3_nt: TGTGCCAGCAGAGAAGAAGCGGGGGGGCTATCTTCCGAGCAGTACTTC

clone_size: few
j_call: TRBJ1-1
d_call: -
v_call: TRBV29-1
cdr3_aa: CSVSIWKSGMNTEAFF
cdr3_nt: TGCAGCGTTTCGATCTGGAAGTCGGGGATGAACACTGAAGCTTTCTTT

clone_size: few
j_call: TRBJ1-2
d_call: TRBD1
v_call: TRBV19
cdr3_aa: CASSTWDRTVVGSKDPRYGYTF
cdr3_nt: TGTGCCAGTAGTACATGGGACAGGACAGTGGTCGGATCCAAAGACCCTCGCTATGGCTACACCTTC

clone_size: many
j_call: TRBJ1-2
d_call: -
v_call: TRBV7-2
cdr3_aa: CASSLVLRGEHGYTF
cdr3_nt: TGTGCCAGCAGCTTAGTGTTGAGAGGGGAACATGGCTACACCTTC

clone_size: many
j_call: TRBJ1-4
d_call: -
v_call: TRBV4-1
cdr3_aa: CASSQVSVHNEKLFF
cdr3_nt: TGCGCCAGCAGCCAAGTGTCGGTCCATAATGAAAAACTGTTTTTT

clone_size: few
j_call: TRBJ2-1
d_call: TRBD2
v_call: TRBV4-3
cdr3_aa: CASSQDSLAGGYNEQFF
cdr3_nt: TGCGCCAGCAGCCAAGATAGTCTAGCGGGGGGATACAATGAGCAGTTCTTC

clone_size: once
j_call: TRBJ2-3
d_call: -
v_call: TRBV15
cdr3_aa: CATSSFQGGDTQYF
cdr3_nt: TGTGCCACCAGCAGCTTCCAGGGGGGAGATACGCAGTATTTT

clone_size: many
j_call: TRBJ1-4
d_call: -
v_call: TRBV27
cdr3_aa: CASSLSTGTNEKLFF
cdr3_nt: TGTGCCAGCAGTTTATCGACAGGCACTAATGAAAAACTGTTTTTT